The T cell receptor beta chain under discussion was sequenced for a study of blood T cell repertoires in COVID-19 (dated by TCRdb to 2018 to 2020). Describing the broader study: Samples covering the acute and convalescent phases of COVID-19 were provided by collaborators in the United States, Italy and Spain. The prospective study material was composed of cDNA or gDNA derived from T cells, B-cell-depleted T cells, or PBMCs. Deeply sampled blood TCRbeta repertoires from subjects exposed to, actively infected with, or recovered from COVID-19 were included in the dataset. The repertoires were released in a freely available public database meant as a resource for research on the immune response to SARS-CoV-2. Samples came from the ongoing ImmuneRACE study (first 160 participants) plus 1,254 subjects from 6 global collaborators. Sample metadata almost always included a de-identified subject ID, COVID-19 status, age in years and sex. Where available, HLA class I and class II types were obtained from metadata supplied by the sample provider rather than from assay-based typing. Paper-wide results and their limitations: How much clinical and demographic metadata was included differed by source and by participant, and the metadata was provided uncurated.

Only a few counts were recorded for this clone. Its antigen is still unknown. No base quality values were provided; no much bigger clone lies one nucleotide off. Each collaborating institution followed its own protocols to collect whole blood in K2EDTA tubes. Collaborator samples were shipped for TCRbeta analysis as frozen whole blood, isolated PBMCs, or DNA extracted from either sample type. TCRbeta CDR3 regions were amplified from genomic DNA using the immunoSEQ Assay, a bias-controlled multiplex PCR. On the study's bioinformatics: Within the assay, amplification of reference gene primers was used to estimate how many nucleated cells each sample contained. Sequence reads were collapsed and filtered to measure the absolute abundance of every unique TCRbeta CDR3 rearrangement. For each sample, productive Simpson clonality was calculated by taking the square root of Simpson's diversity index across productive rearrangements. In its TCRdb copy, this immuneACCESS table keeps in-frame sequences only and misses some clones. Where compared with another copy, unresolved V genes explain less than half of these, and the others have no known cause. The V and J calls and clone size are taken from that table; D and trimming were inferred from the DNA. In all, the sample holds over 200,000 clones, and about four fifths of those were seen once. Roughly 5.7% of the sample is in the top ten clones.

Looking up the germline V gene yields CDR1 LGHNA and CDR2 YNFKEQ. Cut back by 4 bases and 0 bases, the V and J ends lie 13 bases apart. The CDR3 holds 15 amino acids from the cysteine to the phenylalanine. The sequence is cut down to CDR3 DNA, 45 bases in frame from base 1. This chain joins TRBV4-2 to TRBJ2-7; the D region possibly corresponds to TRBD2 (6 bases align). Specimen: peripheral blood. This TCR came from an elderly man with acute or convalescent COVID-19. The CDR3 sequence is CASSPSAEPSYEQYF. The DNA sequence follows: TGTGCCAGCAGCCCTAGCGCAGAGCCCTCCTACGAGCAGTACTTC.